This is a list of T cell receptor beta chains from one sample in a study of OX40 agonist ivuxolimab in advanced cancers. Sequenced by immunoSEQ multiplex PCR; TCRdb stores in-frame clones only, minus some. The sample includes 20,000 or so clones, 85% to 90% of them seen just once. The input for sequencing was CD4+ or CD8+ T cells sorted from blood, taken in a trial of the OX40 agonist ivuxolimab. Every receptor here comes from an adult with an advanced solid tumor such as melanoma, head and neck, liver or kidney cancer. The CDR3 runs from the conserved cysteine through the conserved F or W. A D gene is named only where the DNA matches it firmly. Clone size appears in some rows only: once, few, many, or a class for an expanded clone.

>TRBJ2-1|.|TRBD2|TRBV7-9
TGTGCCAGCAGCACCTTAACTAGCGGGAGTACGAACAATGAGCAGTTCTTC
CASSTLTSGSTNNEQFF
>TRBJ2-3|.|.|TRBV30
TGTGCCTGGACACCTTCAGGGTTTAAACCCTTCTCCCCCCAGTATTTT
CAWTPSGFKPFSPQYF
>TRBJ2-1|.|.|TRBV9
TGTGCCAGCAGCCCCCCCCCACGAGGGCTTTACAATGAGCAGTTCTTC
CASSPPPRGLYNEQFF
>TRBJ1-1|.|TRBD1|TRBV28
TGTGCCAGCAGTTTCCCACCAGGGGGCAGCACTGAAGCTTTCTTT
CASSFPPGGSTEAFF
>TRBJ2-7|.|.|TRBV4-1
TGCGCCAGCAGCCTAGGACTGCAAAGGGGCTCTGAGCAGTACTTC
CASSLGLQRGSEQYF
>TRBJ2-1|.|TRBD2|TRBV9
TGTGCCAGCAGCCCCAGCGGGAGGGAGGACAATGAGCAGTTCTTC
CASSPSGREDNEQFF
>TRBJ2-3|.|TRBD2|TRBV7-2
TGTGCCAGCAGCCTTGGGGGGACCGGGACTAGTACAGATACGCAGTATTTT
CASSLGGTGTSTDTQYF
>TRBJ2-7|.|.|TRBV19
TGTGCCAGTAGTTCCCGGGACGGAGGCTACGAGCAGTACTTC
CASSSRDGGYEQYF
>TRBJ1-1|.|TRBD1|TRBV27
TGTGCCAGCAGTACCTGGACAGGGCACACTGAAGCTTTCTTT
CASSTWTGHTEAFF
>TRBJ1-4|.|.|TRBV13
TGTGCCAGCAGCCGGCGGGGTACAACTAATGAAAAACTGTTTTTT
CASSRRGTTNEKLFF
>TRBJ1-1|.|.|TRBV6-1
TGTGCCAGCAGTGAAAGCCGGGACGGGAACACTGAAGCTTTCTTT
CASSESRDGNTEAFF
>TRBJ1-5|.|TRBD1|TRBV6-5
TGTGCCACAAGCCTTACAGGGGGCGCGAGTCAGCCCCAGCATTTT
CATSLTGGASQPQHF
>TRBJ2-7|.|.|TRBV6-5
TGTGCCAGCAGTTTGGGGAGGAGCTCCTACGAGCAGTACTTC
CASSLGRSSYEQYF
>TRBJ2-7|.|.|TRBV6-5
TGTGCCAGCCTGACGTCACGAGGTGGATACGAGCAGTACTTC
CASLTSRGGYEQYF
>TRBJ1-2|.|.|TRBV5-4
TGTGCCAGCAGCTTGTTCGGGGCGGGTGGCTACACCTTC
CASSLFGAGGYTF
>TRBJ2-5|.|.|TRBV9
TGTGCCAGCAGCCCTGGAGGGGGTCAAGAGACCCAGTACTTC
CASSPGGGQETQYF
>TRBJ2-7|.|TRBD1|TRBV5-4
TGTGCCAGCAGGGAAACAGGGGAAGCGGCCTACGAGCAGTACTTC
CASRETGEAAYEQYF
>TRBJ2-3|.|TRBD2|TRBV5-4
TGTGCCAGCAGCTTGAAGCGGGAGTTTGACACAGATACGCAGTATTTT
CASSLKREFDTDTQYF
>TRBJ1-2|.|.|TRBV7-9
TGTGCCAGCAGCCCGGGGGCGCCTGGCTACACCTTC
CASSPGAPGYTF
>TRBJ2-2|once|.|TRBV19
TGTGCAAGTAGTATAGTCGGGGGCTTCACCGGGGAGCTGTTTTTT
CASSIVGGFTGELFF
>TRBJ2-1|.|TRBD2|TRBV10-3
TGTGCCATCAGTGAGTCGGAACTAGCGGGCTTCGGGAGCTCCTACAATGAGCAGTTCTTC
CAISESELAGFGSSYNEQFF
>TRBJ2-1|.|.|TRBV27
TGTGCCAGCAGCATACCGGGACCAAAGAATGAGCAGTTCTTC
CASSIPGPKNEQFF
>TRBJ2-1|once|TRBD2|TRBV5-5
TGTGCCAGTTTGACTAGCGGGAGGCAAAATGAGCAGTTCTTC
CASLTSGRQNEQFF
>TRBJ2-7|.|TRBD1|TRBV6-5
TGTGCCAGCAGTTGGGGACAGGGGTTTCGCTACGAGCAGTACTTC
CASSWGQGFRYEQYF
>TRBJ1-3|once|.|TRBV10-3
TGTGCCATCAGTATGCCGTATGGAAGACCCACTGGAAACACCATATATTTT
CAISMPYGRPTGNTIYF
>TRBJ2-2|.|.|TRBV19
TGTGCCAGTAGTATACAACTTAGCGACGTAAACACCGGGGAGCTGTTTTTT
CASSIQLSDVNTGELFF
>TRBJ2-7|.|.|TRBV4-1
TGCGCCAGCAGCCAAGAGGAGGGGTGGCAGGGCTACGAGCAGTACTTC
CASSQEEGWQGYEQYF
>TRBJ2-5|.|.|TRBV6-5
TGTGCCAGCAGTTACGCGGAACAAGAGACCCAGTACTTC
CASSYAEQETQYF
>TRBJ1-6|.|.|TRBV9
TGTGCCAGCAGCGTAGTGGGGGACGGGAATTCACCCCTCCACTTT
CASSVVGDGNSPLHF
>TRBJ2-3|.|.|TRBV27
TGTGCCAGCAGTTCCCTGCTAGCATTGGCAGATACGCAGTATTTT
CASSSLLALADTQYF
>TRBJ2-3|.|.|TRBV9
TGTGCCAGCAGCCCTAGCGCAGGAGATACGCAGTATTTT
CASSPSAGDTQYF
>TRBJ2-1|.|TRBD2|TRBV2
TGTGCCAGCAGAGACCCGGGACTATACTACAATGAGCAGTTCTTC
CASRDPGLYYNEQFF
>TRBJ2-7|.|.|TRBV4-1
TGCGCCAGCAGCCTATCCAGGGACCCCACCTACGAGCAGTACTTC
CASSLSRDPTYEQYF
>TRBJ1-1|.|.|TRBV6-5
TGTGCCAGCAGTTCGACGGCCATGAACACTGAAGCTTTCTTT
CASSSTAMNTEAFF
>TRBJ1-1|.|.|TRBV6-5
TGTGCCAGCAGAGCCCAGGGTTGGGACACTGAAGCTTTCTTT
CASRAQGWDTEAFF
>TRBJ1-1|.|TRBD1|TRBV5-1
TGCGCCAGCAGTCGGTCAGGGGGCTCCACTGAAGCTTTCTTT
CASSRSGGSTEAFF
>TRBJ2-7|once|.|TRBV7-8
TGTGCCAGCAGCTTAGAGGGCCGCTACGAGCAGTACTTC
CASSLEGRYEQYF
>TRBJ1-3|.|.|TRBV7-2
TGTGCCACCCACCTACAGGGCTCGGGAAACACCATATATTTT
CATHLQGSGNTIYF
>TRBJ2-5|.|TRBD1|TRBV9
TGTGCCAGCAGCGTAGCTAAGGGGGCGCGGGTAGAGACCCAGTACTTC
CASSVAKGARVETQYF
>TRBJ2-6|.|TRBD1|TRBV6-1
TGTGCCAGCGGTGGGACAGGGGTTACTGGGGCCAACGTCCTGACTTTC
CASGGTGVTGANVLTF
>TRBJ1-3|.|TRBD1|TRBV9
TGTGCCAGCAGCGAGGGATCCGGGACAGAGCTACTAGGAAACACCATATATTTT
CASSEGSGTELLGNTIYF
>TRBJ2-3|.|.|TRBV30
TGTGCCTGGAGTGATGCAGTAGGTACGCAGTATTTT
CAWSDAVGTQYF
>TRBJ2-5|.|.|TRBV27
TGTGCCAGCAGTCCCCAGACCCGGGGGGAGACCCAGTACTTC
CASSPQTRGETQYF
>TRBJ2-7|.|TRBD1|TRBV7-9
TGTGCCAGCAGCCGCCGGGACAGGAAAGACGAGCAGTACTTC
CASSRRDRKDEQYF
>TRBJ1-1|.|.|TRBV6-5
TGTGCCAGCAGTTACTCAGCAAACACTGAAGCTTTCTTT
CASSYSANTEAFF
>TRBJ1-5|.|.|TRBV27
TGTGCCAGCAGTTTGGTGGGAGGGGGCAATCAGCCCCAGCATTTT
CASSLVGGGNQPQHF
>TRBJ2-2|few|.|TRBV19
TGTGCCAGTAGTATTCGCACCGGGGAGCTGTTTTTT
CASSIRTGELFF
>TRBJ2-7|.|TRBD1|TRBV4-1
TGCGCCAGCAGCCAAGTGTCCCCCCGACAGGGTCTGACCTACGAGCAGTACTTC
CASSQVSPRQGLTYEQYF
>TRBJ2-3|few|.|TRBV5-1
TGCGCCAGCAGCTTGGAGAATCCAGATACGCAGTATTTT
CASSLENPDTQYF
>TRBJ2-7|.|TRBD2|TRBV14
TGTGCCAGCAGCCAAGATCGGGGAGGGTTCTACGAGCAGTACTTC
CASSQDRGGFYEQYF
>TRBJ2-5|.|.|TRBV27
TGTGCCAGCAGGGGGGATCTAGGGACCCAGTACTTC
CASRGDLGTQYF